A single T cell receptor (beta chain) is shown here with its context. CDR3 size: 14 residues. Germline V lookup: CDR1 MNHEY, CDR2 SMNVEV (reference sequence). Trimming removed 8 bases from V and 2 bases from J; junction bases left unmatched: 5. This sample is part of a study of blood T cell repertoires in COVID-19. Study in general: There were acute and convalescent COVID-19 samples, and they came from the United States, Italy and Spain. Sample material is recorded as cDNA or gDNA derived from T cells, B-cell-depleted T cells, or PBMCs.

Authors' analysis steps: Estimates of nucleated cell counts were drawn from the amplification of reference gene primers. Assay used: immunoSEQ multiplex PCR; TCRdb lists only in-frame clones, some missing. Clonal size and the V and J genes are those of that table, whereas D and trimming came from the DNA. The sample holds 130,000 to 150,000 clones, 84% seen once. Sequences were obtained from peripheral blood. V usage is TRBV27 and J usage is TRBJ2-5, with 10 bases lining up with TRBD1. The TCR sequence derives from a human donor in a cohort sampled during active COVID-19. The DNA for the CDR3 is TGTGCCAGCTCGACAGGGGGCTGGCAAGAGACCCAGTACTTC. This codes for CASSTGGWQETQYF.